These 8 T cell receptor beta chains share one sample of origin, sequenced in a study of T cell repertoires in cytomegalovirus infection. TCRdb reanalysed the reads using MiXCR and keeps one entry per CDR3 protein. This sample has fewer than 900,000 distinct CDR3 sequences, with approximately 32% found just once. No antigen is known for these receptors. Material: cultured CD8+ T cells from PBMCs, obtained from culture after CMV antigen stimulation. These receptors were taken from a human donor in good health (CMV status not recorded). Some clones in this sample may be carry-over from other donors' samples.

The sample holds many counts of this clonotype. The chain carries TRBV13 and TRBJ2-1; no clear D. Trimming removed 11 bases from V and 10 bases from J, with 15 bases in between. Germline V gives CDR1 PRHDT, CDR2 FYEKMQ (reference sequence). The CDR3 is 11 amino acids. The CDR3 region has the DNA TGTGCCTTCAAGATTGGACGGGAGCAGTTCTTC. Its protein is CAFKIGREQFF.

This chain connects TRBV15 to TRBJ2-2; 9 bases map to TRBD2. Germline V gene lookup returns CDR1 LNHNV and CDR2 YYDKDF (reference sequence). CDR3 length: 17 amino acids. J was trimmed by 5 bases and V by 0 bases; bases with no gene match: 7. The CDR3 DNA sequence: TGTGCCACCAGCAGAGATAAGGCGGGGGGGCCGACCGGGGAGCTGTTTTTT. It codes for CATSRDKAGGPTGELFF.

This clonotype was seen a handful of times. The chain links TRBV7-8 to TRBJ2-3; 12 bases are a match to TRBD2. Germline loops: CDR1 SGHVS, CDR2 FQNEAQ. This CDR3 contains 15 residues. J was trimmed by 5 bases and V by 3 bases; bases with no gene match: 3. The CDR3: CASSFGGLAGDTQYF. The CDR3 region has the DNA TGTGCCAGCAGCTTTGGGGGACTAGCGGGAGATACGCAGTATTTT.

This chain connects TRBV7-3 to TRBJ2-3; TRBD2 agrees at 14 bases. The CDR3 loop spans 18 amino acids. Germline assignment: CDR1 SGHTA and CDR2 FQGTGA. V lost 1 base to trimming and J lost 5 bases; unmatched junction nucleotides: 8. CDR3 protein: CASSLKGTSGGVQDTQYF. The DNA of the CDR3 is TGTGCCAGCAGCTTAAAGGGGACTAGCGGGGGAGTCCAAGATACGCAGTATTTT.

The rearrangement links TRBV12-5 to TRBJ2-1; tentatively, D is TRBD1 (6 bases). Per germline, CDR1 LGHNT and CDR2 FRNRAP. This CDR3 has 11 amino acids. CDR3 sequence (DNA): TGTGCAGGGGGAGTGGGGAATGAGCAGTTCTTC. Translation: CAGGVGNEQFF.

This chain connects TRBV4-3 to TRBJ1-4, with no clear D. Germline CDR1 LGHNA, CDR2 YSLEER. The length of the CDR3 is 15 residues. Trimming cost V 0 bases and J 5 bases, with 10 bases left between them. For the CDR3, the DNA is TGCGCCAGCAGCCAAGATTTGACAAGAAATGAAAAACTGTTTTTT. It is translated as CASSQDLTRNEKLFF.

This clonotype was counted between two and nine times. The gene calls are TRBV11-2 and TRBJ2-5; D is undetermined. CDR3 length: 15 residues. CDR1 SGHAT and CDR2 FQNNGV come from the germline V gene. The germline V and J ends were trimmed by 2 bases and 5 bases, with 15 bases remaining between them. CDR3 loop: CASSLIPGRAETQYF. The CDR3 region has the DNA TGTGCCAGCAGCTTAATTCCAGGACGAGCGGAGACCCAGTACTTC.

This clonotype showed up just a few times. This sequence joins TRBV2 and TRBJ2-3; D call uncertain. The germline CDR1 and CDR2 sequences are SNHLY and FYNNEI. The CDR3 contains 16 residues. With 0 bases removed from V and 1 base from J, the gap between germline ends came to 11 bases. The CDR3 loop is CASSEAGPVGTDTQYF. DNA of the CDR3: TGTGCCAGCAGTGAAGCCGGCCCCGTGGGCACAGATACGCAGTATTTT.